Listed below are T cell receptor beta chains from one sample, sequenced in a study of response to subunit inactivated influenza vaccine. Using its own MiXCR run on the RT-PCR reads, TCRdb lists one record per CDR3 protein. The sample has roughly 500,000 distinct CDR3 sequences; approximately 20% are singletons. A further study also used this sample, focusing on T cells expressing NK-cell markers.

Source: CD4+ T cells sorted from PBMCs, taken roughly 12 days after vaccination. These receptors all stem from a man aged 45-65 years who received an inactivated influenza vaccine. Each CDR3 is given with its conserved first and last residue. Fields, in order: D gene, J gene, clone size, V gene, CDR3 DNA, CDR3 protein. A D gene is named only where the DNA matches it firmly. Some rows mark clone size as missing; the rest say once, few, many or name a class of expanded clone.

-,TRBJ2-1,-,TRBV27,TGTGCCAGCAGTCCCCATGGGTGGTTTGAGCAGTTCTTC,CASSPHGWFEQFF
TRBD1,TRBJ2-7,-,TRBV20-1,TGCAGTGCTGGGACCGGGACAGGGGGCTACGAGCAGTACTTC,CSAGTGTGGYEQYF
TRBD2,TRBJ2-7,-,TRBV6-2/TRBV6-3,TGTGCCAGCAGACTAGCGGGAGCGCACGAGCAGTACTTC,CASRLAGAHEQYF
TRBD2,TRBJ2-3,-,TRBV10-3,TGTGCCATCAGTCCGGGACTAGCGGGAGGTGGCGTTACAGATACGCAGTATTTT,CAISPGLAGGGVTDTQYF
-,TRBJ2-2,-,TRBV29-1,TGCAGCGTTCGTAGCGTCGGCGGGGAGCTGTTTTTT,CSVRSVGGELFF
TRBD1,TRBJ1-3,-,TRBV4-1,TGCGCCAGCAGCCAAGATAGACAGGGGTACGGAAACACCATATATTTT,CASSQDRQGYGNTIYF
-,TRBJ2-5,-,TRBV29-1,TGCAGCGTTGAAAAGGTCGGCAGGGATGGGACCCAGTACTTC,CSVEKVGRDGTQYF
-,TRBJ1-3,many,TRBV3-1,TGTGCCAGCAGCCAAGATACTCTGGACAACACCATATATTTT,CASSQDTLDNTIYF
-,TRBJ2-1,-,TRBV15,TGTGCCACCAGCAGCGGCGGGACATTTGAGCAGTTCTTC,CATSSGGTFEQFF
-,TRBJ1-4,-,TRBV14,TGTGCCAGCAGCCTACGACAGGAAAAACTGTTTTTT,CASSLRQEKLFF
-,TRBJ1-1,-,TRBV18,TGTGCCAGCTCAGGACAGTCGAACACTGAAGCTTTCTTT,CASSGQSNTEAFF
-,TRBJ2-1,many,TRBV7-3,TGTGCCAGCAGCCCCCAGACGGGGGCCCTCGAGCAGTTCTTC,CASSPQTGALEQFF
TRBD2,TRBJ2-5,few,TRBV7-2,TGTGCCAGCAGCTTAGCCCCTTTCAGGGTAGCGGGAAAAGTAGAGACCCAGTACTTC,CASSLAPFRVAGKVETQYF
TRBD1,TRBJ2-7,-,TRBV20-1,TGCAGTGCTAGAGTAGTCAGAACAGGGGGCAACGAGCAGTACTTC,CSARVVRTGGNEQYF
TRBD2,TRBJ2-1,many,TRBV29-1,TGCAGCGTTTTGACTAGCGAAGACTACAATGAGCAGTTCTTC,CSVLTSEDYNEQFF
-,TRBJ2-5,few,TRBV20-1,TGCAGTGCTAGGTTGCCCGGACCCCTCCCGAGAGGGTACTTC,CSARLPGPLPRGYF
-,TRBJ2-5,few,TRBV29-1,TGCAGCGTTGAAGGCTTTCAGCGACAAGAGACCCAGTACTTC,CSVEGFQRQETQYF
-,TRBJ1-5,-,TRBV7-2,TGTGCCAGCAGCTCGGACGTTAGCAATCAGCCCCAGCATTTT,CASSSDVSNQPQHF
-,TRBJ2-5,-,TRBV4-1,TGCGCCAGCAGCCAAGAATTCACACCTGTGACCCAGTACTTC,CASSQEFTPVTQYF
TRBD2,TRBJ2-5,few,TRBV15,TGTGCCACCAGCCGGGGACTATCGGAGACCCAGTACTTC,CATSRGLSETQYF
-,TRBJ2-2,-,TRBV27,TGTGCCAGCAGTTGGGGGACCACCGGGGAGCTGTTTTTT,CASSWGTTGELFF
TRBD2,TRBJ2-5,-,TRBV4-1,TGCGCCAGCAGGGGCGGTAGAGGCGGGGGGCGGGAGACCCAGTACTTC,CASRGGRGGGRETQYF
TRBD1,TRBJ2-7,-,TRBV6-1,TGTGCCAGCAGTGAATGGGGGCAGGGGGCCTACGAGCAGTACTTC,CASSEWGQGAYEQYF
-,TRBJ1-2,few,TRBV5-1,TGCGCCAGCAGCTCGACCGTAGAGGCCGGGAACTATGGCTACACCTTC,CASSSTVEAGNYGYTF
TRBD2,TRBJ2-3,-,TRBV7-3,TGTGCCAGCAGCTCCGGGACTAGCGGGAGAGTAGATACGCAGTATTTT,CASSSGTSGRVDTQYF
TRBD2,TRBJ2-3,-,TRBV20-1,TGCAGTGCTAGCAACGCTCAGACTAGCCTCACAGATACGCAGTATTTT,CSASNAQTSLTDTQYF
-,TRBJ2-7,few,TRBV5-5,TGTGCCAGCAGCTTGGATGGCTTGGTCTACTACGAGCAGTACTTC,CASSLDGLVYYEQYF
-,TRBJ2-5,few,TRBV7-8,TGTGCCTTCACCCTCGAAGAGACCCAGTACTTC,CAFTLEETQYF
TRBD2,TRBJ2-3,-,TRBV5-4,TGTGCCAGCAGCTTGGTCCTAGCGGGTGCAGATACGCAGTATTTT,CASSLVLAGADTQYF
-,TRBJ2-1,-,TRBV7-3,TGTGCCAGCAGCTGGGACCCCTGGAATGAGCAGTTCTTC,CASSWDPWNEQFF
-,TRBJ2-7,-,TRBV5-1,TGCGCCAGCAGCTTGGGAGGGCAGGTAGAGCAGTACTTC,CASSLGGQVEQYF
TRBD1,TRBJ2-1,-,TRBV5-1,TGCGCCAGCAGCTTACAGGGGTTGGAGCACGATGAGCAGTTCTTC,CASSLQGLEHDEQFF
TRBD2,TRBJ2-5,once,TRBV20-1,TGCAGTGCTAGAGCTGGGCTAGCGGGAGGACCGCCCGAGACCCAGTACTTC,CSARAGLAGGPPETQYF
-,TRBJ1-2,few,TRBV3-1,TGTGCCAGCAGCCAAGGGACGGAAAACTATGGCTACACCTTC,CASSQGTENYGYTF
-,TRBJ2-1,-,TRBV7-2,TGTGCCAGCAGCTTAGGCGGTACTACCTACAATGAGCAGTTCTTC,CASSLGGTTYNEQFF
TRBD1,TRBJ2-5,once,TRBV10-3,TGTGCCATCAGTGAGTCCACCGGGACAGGGGTTGAGACCCAGTACTTC,CAISESTGTGVETQYF
TRBD2,TRBJ2-1,-,TRBV4-2,TGTGCCAGCAGCCAAGATACTAGCGTCTCCTACAATGAGCAGTTCTTC,CASSQDTSVSYNEQFF
TRBD1,TRBJ1-4,few,TRBV5-1,TGCGCCAGCAGCTTGGAGGGGACAGCGAATGAAAAACTGTTTTTT,CASSLEGTANEKLFF
-,TRBJ2-3,-,TRBV7-9,TGTGCCAGCAGCTTGCGCCAGACCAACGCAGATACGCAGTATTTT,CASSLRQTNADTQYF
TRBD1,TRBJ1-1,few,TRBV20-1,TGCAGTGCAAGAGACAGGGTGAACACTGAAGCTTTCTTT,CSARDRVNTEAFF
TRBD2,TRBJ2-5,-,TRBV7-8,TGTGCCAGCAACGGACTAGCGGAAGAGACCCAGTACTTC,CASNGLAEETQYF
-,TRBJ2-1,-,TRBV28,TGTGCCAGCTCGCGGGCGGAAGAGTACAATGAGCAGTTCTTC,CASSRAEEYNEQFF
-,TRBJ1-2,many,TRBV7-2,TGTGCCAGCAGCCCGGACACTAACTATGGCTACACCTTC,CASSPDTNYGYTF
TRBD1,TRBJ2-1,-,TRBV11-2,TGTGCCAGCAGCTTAGACCCAAACAGGGGGCGGCGGTACAATGAGCAGTTCTTC,CASSLDPNRGRRYNEQFF
TRBD1,TRBJ1-4,few,TRBV20-1,TGCAGTGCTAGCGAGACAGGGGGCCGTGAAAAACTGTTTTTT,CSASETGGREKLFF
-,TRBJ2-1,few,TRBV5-1,TGCGCCAGCAGCTTGGAAGATCCCTTCTACAATGAGCAGTTCTTC,CASSLEDPFYNEQFF
-,TRBJ1-4,-,TRBV5-1,TGCGCCAGCAGCTTGGACGGGGATCGGGGTGAAAAACTGTTTTTT,CASSLDGDRGEKLFF
TRBD2,TRBJ2-7,few,TRBV7-2,TGTGCCAGCAGCGGCGGACTAGCGGGGAAAGGGCAGTACTTC,CASSGGLAGKGQYF
TRBD2,TRBJ2-5,many,TRBV29-1,TGCAGCGTTGGTCCCAGGGACTACCCGGGGACCCAGTACTTC,CSVGPRDYPGTQYF
TRBD1,TRBJ2-2,few,TRBV5-5,TGTGCCAGCAGCCCCTCCCGACAGGGGATCACCGGGGAGCTGTTTTTT,CASSPSRQGITGELFF
-,TRBJ2-7,-,TRBV27,TGTGCCAGCAGTTTATCGTTAAGGGAAGAGGTGCAGTACTTC,CASSLSLREEVQYF
-,TRBJ2-3,few,TRBV28,TGTGCCAGCAGTCGAGGGGTGCCTACGCAGTATTTT,CASSRGVPTQYF
-,TRBJ1-1,few,TRBV6-1,TGTGCCAGCCCTAGAGAAGAACACCTGAACACTGAAGCTTTCTTT,CASPREEHLNTEAFF